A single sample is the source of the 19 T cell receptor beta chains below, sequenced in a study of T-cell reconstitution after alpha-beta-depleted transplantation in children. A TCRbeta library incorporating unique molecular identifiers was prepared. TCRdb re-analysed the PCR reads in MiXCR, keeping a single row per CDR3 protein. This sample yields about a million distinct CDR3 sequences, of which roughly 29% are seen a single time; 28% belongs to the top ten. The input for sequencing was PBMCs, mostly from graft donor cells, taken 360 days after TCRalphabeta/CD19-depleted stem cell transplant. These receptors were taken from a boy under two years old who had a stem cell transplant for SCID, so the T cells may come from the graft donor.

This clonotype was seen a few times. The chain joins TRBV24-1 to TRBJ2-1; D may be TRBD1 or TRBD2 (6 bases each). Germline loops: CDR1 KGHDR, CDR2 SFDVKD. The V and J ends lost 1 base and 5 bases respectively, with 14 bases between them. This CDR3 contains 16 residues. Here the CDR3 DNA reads TGTGCCACCAGTGATTTCCGGCTAGGGGGGAACAATGAGCAGTTCTTC. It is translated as CATSDFRLGGNNEQFF.

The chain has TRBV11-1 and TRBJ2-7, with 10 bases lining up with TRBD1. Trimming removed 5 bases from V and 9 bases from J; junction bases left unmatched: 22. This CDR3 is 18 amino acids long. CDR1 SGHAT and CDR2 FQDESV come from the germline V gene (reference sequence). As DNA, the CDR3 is TGTGCCAGCAGCGAAGACAGGGGGCCAGGGGGACGGAATTCTGTGCAGTACTTC. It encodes CASSEDRGPGGRNSVQYF.

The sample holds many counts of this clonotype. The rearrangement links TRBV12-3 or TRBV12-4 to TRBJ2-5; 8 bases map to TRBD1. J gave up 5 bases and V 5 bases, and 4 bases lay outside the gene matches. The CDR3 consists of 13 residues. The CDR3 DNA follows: TGTGCCAGCAGTCCAGGGGGCTGGGAGACCCAGTACTTC. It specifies CASSPGGWETQYF.

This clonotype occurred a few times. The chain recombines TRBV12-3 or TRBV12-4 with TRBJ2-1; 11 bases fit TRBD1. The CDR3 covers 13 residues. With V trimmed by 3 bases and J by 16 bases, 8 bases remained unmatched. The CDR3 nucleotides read TGTGCCAGCAGTTTCCGTTGGACAGGGGGCGCCTTCTTC. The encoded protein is CASSFRWTGGAFF.

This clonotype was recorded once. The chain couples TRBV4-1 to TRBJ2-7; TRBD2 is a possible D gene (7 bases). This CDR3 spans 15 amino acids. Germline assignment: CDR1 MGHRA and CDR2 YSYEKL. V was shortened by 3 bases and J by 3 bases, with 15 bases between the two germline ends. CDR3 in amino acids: CASSQEYRDYYEQYF. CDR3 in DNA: TGCGCCAGCAGCCAGGAATACAGGGACTACTACGAGCAGTACTTC.

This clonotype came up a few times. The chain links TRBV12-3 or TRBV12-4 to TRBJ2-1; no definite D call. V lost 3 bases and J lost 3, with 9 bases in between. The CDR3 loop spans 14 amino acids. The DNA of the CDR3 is TGTGCCAGCAGTTTGAGAGATTTCTACAATGAGCAGTTCTTC. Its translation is CASSLRDFYNEQFF.

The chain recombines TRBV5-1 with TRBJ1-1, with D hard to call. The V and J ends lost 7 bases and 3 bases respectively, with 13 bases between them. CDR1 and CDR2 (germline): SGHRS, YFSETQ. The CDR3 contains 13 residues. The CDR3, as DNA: TGCGCCAGCCGGTCTCGTTCGGACACTGAAGCTTTCTTT. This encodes CASRSRSDTEAFF.

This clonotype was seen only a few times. CDR3 DNA sequence: TGTGCCATCAGTTTCGGCAGGGAGTACGAGCAGTACTTC. Amino acid sequence: CAISFGREYEQYF. V is TRBV10-3 and J is TRBJ2-7; either TRBD1 or TRBD2 may supply D (5 bases each). From germline, CDR1 is ENHRY and CDR2 SYGVKD. The CDR3 covers 13 residues. The V end was cut by 5 bases, the J end by 4 bases, with 12 bases between.

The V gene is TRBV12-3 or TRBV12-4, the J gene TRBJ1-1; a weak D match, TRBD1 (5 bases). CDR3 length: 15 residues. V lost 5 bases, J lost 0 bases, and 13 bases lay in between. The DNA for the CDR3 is TGTGCCAGCAGTCGGACAAGAACCATGAACACTGAAGCTTTCTTT. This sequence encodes CASSRTRTMNTEAFF.

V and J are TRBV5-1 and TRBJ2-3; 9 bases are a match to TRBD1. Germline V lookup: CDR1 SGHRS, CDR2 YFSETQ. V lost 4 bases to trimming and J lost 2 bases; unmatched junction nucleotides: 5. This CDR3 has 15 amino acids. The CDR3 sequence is CASSGTGGHTDTQYF. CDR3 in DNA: TGCGCCAGCAGCGGCACAGGGGGCCACACAGATACGCAGTATTTT. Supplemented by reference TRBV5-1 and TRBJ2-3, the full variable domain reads KAGVTQTPRYLIKTRGQQVTLSCSPISGHRSVSWYQQTPGQGLQFLFEYFSETQRNKGNFPGRFSGRQFSNSRSEMNVSTLELGDSALYLCASSGTGGHTDTQYFGPGTRLTVL.

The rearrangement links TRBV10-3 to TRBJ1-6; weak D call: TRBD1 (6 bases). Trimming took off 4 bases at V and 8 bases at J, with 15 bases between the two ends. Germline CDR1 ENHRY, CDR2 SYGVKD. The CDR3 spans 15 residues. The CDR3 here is CAISAQTGMDSPLHF. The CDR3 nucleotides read TGTGCCATCAGTGCCCAAACAGGGATGGATTCACCCCTCCACTTT.

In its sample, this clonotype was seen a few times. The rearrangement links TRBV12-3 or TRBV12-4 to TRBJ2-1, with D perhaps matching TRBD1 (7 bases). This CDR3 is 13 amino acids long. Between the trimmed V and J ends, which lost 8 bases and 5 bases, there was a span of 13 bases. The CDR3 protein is CASALRGDNEQFF. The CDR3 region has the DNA TGTGCCAGCGCCCTCAGGGGGGACAATGAGCAGTTCTTC.

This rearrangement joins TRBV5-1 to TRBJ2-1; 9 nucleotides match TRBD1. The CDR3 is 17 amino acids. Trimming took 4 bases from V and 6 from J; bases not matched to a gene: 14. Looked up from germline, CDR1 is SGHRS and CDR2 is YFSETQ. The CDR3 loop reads CASSLGNRGPSLNEQFF. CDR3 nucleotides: TGCGCCAGCAGCCTAGGGAACAGGGGGCCTTCCCTCAATGAGCAGTTCTTC.

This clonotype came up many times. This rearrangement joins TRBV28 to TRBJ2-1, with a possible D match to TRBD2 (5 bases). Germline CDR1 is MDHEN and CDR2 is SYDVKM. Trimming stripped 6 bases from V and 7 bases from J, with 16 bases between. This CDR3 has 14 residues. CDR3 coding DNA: TGTGCCAGCAGCCTCTCCCGGACTGATAATGAGCAGTTCTTC. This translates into CASSLSRTDNEQFF.

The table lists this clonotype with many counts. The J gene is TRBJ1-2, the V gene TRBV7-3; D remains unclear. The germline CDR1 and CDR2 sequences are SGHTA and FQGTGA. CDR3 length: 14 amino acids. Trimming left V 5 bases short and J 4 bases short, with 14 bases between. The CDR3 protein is CASSPDAFAYGYTF. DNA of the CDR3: TGTGCCAGCAGCCCGGACGCATTCGCCTATGGCTACACCTTC.

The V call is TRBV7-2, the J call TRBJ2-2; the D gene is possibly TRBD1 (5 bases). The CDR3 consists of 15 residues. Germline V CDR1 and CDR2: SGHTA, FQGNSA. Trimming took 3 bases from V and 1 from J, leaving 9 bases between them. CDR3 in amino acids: CASSFRRVNTGELFF. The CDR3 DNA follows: TGTGCCAGCAGCTTTCGCAGGGTGAACACCGGGGAGCTGTTTTTT. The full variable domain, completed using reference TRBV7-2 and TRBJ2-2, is GAGVSQSPSNKVTEKGKDVELRCDPISGHTALYWYRQSLGQGLEFLIYFQGNSAPDKSGLPSDRFSAERTGGSVSTLTIQRTQQEDSAVYLCASSFRRVNTGELFFGEGSRLTVL.

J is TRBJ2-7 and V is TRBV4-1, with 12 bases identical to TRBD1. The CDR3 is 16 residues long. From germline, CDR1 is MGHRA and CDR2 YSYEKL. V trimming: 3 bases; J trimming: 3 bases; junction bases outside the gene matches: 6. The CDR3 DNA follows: TGCGCCAGCAGCCACCCCGGGACAGGGGGCCTCTACGAGCAGTACTTC. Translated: CASSHPGTGGLYEQYF.

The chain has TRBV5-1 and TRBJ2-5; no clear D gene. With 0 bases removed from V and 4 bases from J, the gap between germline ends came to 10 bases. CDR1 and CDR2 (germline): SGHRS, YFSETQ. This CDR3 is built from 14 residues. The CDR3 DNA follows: TGCGCCAGCAGCTTGGCCGTGAAGACAGAGACCCAGTACTTC. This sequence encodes CASSLAVKTETQYF. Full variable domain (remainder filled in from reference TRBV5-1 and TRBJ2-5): KAGVTQTPRYLIKTRGQQVTLSCSPISGHRSVSWYQQTPGQGLQFLFEYFSETQRNKGNFPGRFSGRQFSNSRSEMNVSTLELGDSALYLCASSLAVKTETQYFGPGTRLLVL.

The CDR3: CASSHRLLAGGQFRSTDTQYF. Here the CDR3 DNA reads TGTGCCAGCAGCCACCGATTACTAGCGGGGGGACAATTTAGAAGCACAGATACGCAGTATTTT. V gene TRBV11-3 combines with J gene TRBJ2-3, with 12 bases identical to TRBD2. V was pared by 5 bases and J by 0 bases, with 18 bases of the junction left unmatched. The CDR3 totals 21 residues. Looked up from germline, CDR1 is SGHNT and CDR2 is YENEEA.